This entry describes one T cell receptor (beta chain). Its target is not known. The sample belongs to a study of shared clonotypes between healthy human individuals. Study context: CD4 naive and memory got three plates each, CD8 naive two, CD8 memory one. General study findings and limits: Enrolling few donors narrowed the genetic and exposure-history diversity that was represented. Non-shared clonotypes had lower generation probabilities than those shared by all four donors.

Trimming left V 5 bases short and J 4 bases short, with 9 bases between. This CDR3 has 12 amino acids. From germline, CDR1 is ENHRY and CDR2 SYGVKD. In the CD4+ fraction, cells were divided into CD45RA+ naive and CD45RA-negative memory subsets. Some clones are missing from TCRdb's copy, which holds only in-frame ones; the method was immunoSEQ multiplex PCR. The table has about 1.5 million clones, 98% seen once; the top ten hold approximately 0.45%. The sequencing sample was made of naive CD4+ T cells sorted from blood. As to subset: CD45RA+ positively selected. The chain carries TRBV10-3 and TRBJ2-7; no firm D call. The clonotype comes from a man under 40 in good health. This chain's CDR3 is CAISTERYEQYF. CDR3 DNA: TGTGCCATCAGTACAGAGAGGTACGAGCAGTACTTC.